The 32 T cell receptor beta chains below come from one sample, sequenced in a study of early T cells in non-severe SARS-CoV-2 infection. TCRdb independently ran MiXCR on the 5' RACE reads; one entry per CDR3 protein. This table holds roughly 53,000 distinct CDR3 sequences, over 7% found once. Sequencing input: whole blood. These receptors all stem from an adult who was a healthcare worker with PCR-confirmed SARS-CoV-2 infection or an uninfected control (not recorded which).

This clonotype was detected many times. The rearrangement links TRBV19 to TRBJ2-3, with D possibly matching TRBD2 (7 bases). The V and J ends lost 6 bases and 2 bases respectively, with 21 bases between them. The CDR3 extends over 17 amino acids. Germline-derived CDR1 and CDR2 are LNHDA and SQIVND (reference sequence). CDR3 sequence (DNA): TGTGCCAGTAGCAAACCCAACGGGGGGCGCGTCACAGATACGCAGTATTTT. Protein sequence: CASSKPNGGRVTDTQYF.

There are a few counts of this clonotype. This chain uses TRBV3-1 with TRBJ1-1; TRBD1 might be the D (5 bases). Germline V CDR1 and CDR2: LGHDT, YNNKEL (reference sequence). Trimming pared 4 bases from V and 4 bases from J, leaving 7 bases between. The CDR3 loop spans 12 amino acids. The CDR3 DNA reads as TGTGCCAGCAGCCCCCAGGGCACTGAAGCTTTCTTT. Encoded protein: CASSPQGTEAFF.

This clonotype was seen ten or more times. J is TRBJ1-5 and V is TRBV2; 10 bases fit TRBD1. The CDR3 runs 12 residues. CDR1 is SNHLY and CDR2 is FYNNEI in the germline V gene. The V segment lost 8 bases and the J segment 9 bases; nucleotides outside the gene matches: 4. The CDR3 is CASGTGEGPQHF. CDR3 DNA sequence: TGTGCCAGCGGGACAGGGGAAGGGCCCCAGCATTTT.

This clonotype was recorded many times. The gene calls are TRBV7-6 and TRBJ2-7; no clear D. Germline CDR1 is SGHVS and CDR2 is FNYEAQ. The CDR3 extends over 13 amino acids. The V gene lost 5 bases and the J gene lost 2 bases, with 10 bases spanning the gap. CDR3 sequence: CASSQDWTYEQYF. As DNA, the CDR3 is TGTGCCAGCAGCCAAGACTGGACCTACGAGCAGTACTTC.

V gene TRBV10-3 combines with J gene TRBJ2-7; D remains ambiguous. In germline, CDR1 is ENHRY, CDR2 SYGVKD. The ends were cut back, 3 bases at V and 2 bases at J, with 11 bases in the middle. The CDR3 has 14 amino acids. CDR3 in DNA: TGTGCCATCAGTGACAGCCTGGTAACCTACGAGCAGTACTTC. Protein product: CAISDSLVTYEQYF.

CDR3 nucleotides: TGTGCCAGCAGTGAATCGGGACTTCTGTACAATGAGCAGTTCTTC. Protein sequence: CASSESGLLYNEQFF. The chain combines TRBV25-1 with TRBJ2-1, with a weak D call TRBD2 (6 bases). V lost 1 base and J lost 4, with 11 bases in between. This CDR3 has 15 amino acids. Germline V gene data show CDR1 as MGHDK and CDR2 as SYGVNS.

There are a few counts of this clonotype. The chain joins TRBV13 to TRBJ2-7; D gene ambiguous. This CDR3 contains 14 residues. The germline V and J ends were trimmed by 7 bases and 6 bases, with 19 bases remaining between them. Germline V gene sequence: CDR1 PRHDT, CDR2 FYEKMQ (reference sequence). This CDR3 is CASTILPKDGEQYF. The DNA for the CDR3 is TGTGCCAGCACCATTCTTCCCAAAGACGGCGAGCAGTACTTC.

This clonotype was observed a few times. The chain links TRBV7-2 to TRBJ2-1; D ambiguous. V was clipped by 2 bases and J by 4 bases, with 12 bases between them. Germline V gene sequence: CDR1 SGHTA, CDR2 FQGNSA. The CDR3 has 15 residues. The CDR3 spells CASSLSLGPYNEQFF. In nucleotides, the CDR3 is TGTGCCAGCAGCTTATCCCTAGGGCCTTACAATGAGCAGTTCTTC.

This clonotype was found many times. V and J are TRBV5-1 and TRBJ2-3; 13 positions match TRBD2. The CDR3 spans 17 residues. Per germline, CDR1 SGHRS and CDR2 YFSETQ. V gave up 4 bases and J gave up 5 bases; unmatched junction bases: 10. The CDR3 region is CASSLSRLAGGGDTQYF. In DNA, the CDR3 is TGCGCCAGCAGCCTTTCCCGACTAGCGGGGGGAGGAGATACGCAGTATTTT.

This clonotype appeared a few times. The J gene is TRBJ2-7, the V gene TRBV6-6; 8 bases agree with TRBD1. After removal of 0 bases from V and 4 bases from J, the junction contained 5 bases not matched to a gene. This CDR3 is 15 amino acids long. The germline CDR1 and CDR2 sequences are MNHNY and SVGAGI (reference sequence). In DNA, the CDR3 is TGTGCCAGCAGTTACTCCGTCGGACAGGGATACGAGCAGTACTTC. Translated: CASSYSVGQGYEQYF.

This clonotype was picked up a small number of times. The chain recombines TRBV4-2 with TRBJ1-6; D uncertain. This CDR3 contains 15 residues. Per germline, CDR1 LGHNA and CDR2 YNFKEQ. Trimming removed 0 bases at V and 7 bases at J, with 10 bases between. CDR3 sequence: CASSQDGAENSPLHF. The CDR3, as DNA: TGTGCCAGCAGCCAAGATGGAGCTGAAAATTCACCCCTCCACTTT.

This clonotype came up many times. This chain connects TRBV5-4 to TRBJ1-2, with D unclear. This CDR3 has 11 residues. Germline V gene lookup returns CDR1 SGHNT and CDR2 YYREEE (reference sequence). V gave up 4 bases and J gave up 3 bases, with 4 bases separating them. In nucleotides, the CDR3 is TGTGCCAGCAGCCGGGACTATGGCTACACCTTC. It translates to CASSRDYGYTF.

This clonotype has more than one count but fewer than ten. The CDR3 DNA reads as TGTGCCAGCAGCCAATTGAGGGGATCGGTCTATGGCTACACCTTC. Translation gives CASSQLRGSVYGYTF. J is TRBJ1-2 and V is TRBV3-1, with D possibly being TRBD1 (5 bases). The ends were cut back, 2 bases at V and 4 bases at J, with 14 bases in the middle. Germline assignment: CDR1 LGHDT and CDR2 YNNKEL (reference sequence). CDR3 length: 15 amino acids.

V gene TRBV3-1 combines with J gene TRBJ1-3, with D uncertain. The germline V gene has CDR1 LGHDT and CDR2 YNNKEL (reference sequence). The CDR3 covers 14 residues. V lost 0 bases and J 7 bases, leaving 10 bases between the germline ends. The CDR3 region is CASSQDAGFNTIYF. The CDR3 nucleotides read TGTGCCAGCAGCCAAGATGCGGGTTTTAACACCATATATTTT.

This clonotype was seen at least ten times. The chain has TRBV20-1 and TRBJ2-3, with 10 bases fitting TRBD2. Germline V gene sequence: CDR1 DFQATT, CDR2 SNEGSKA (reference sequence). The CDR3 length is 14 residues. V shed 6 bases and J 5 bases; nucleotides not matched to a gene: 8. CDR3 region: CSAGSGGAQDTQYF. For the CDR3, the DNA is TGCAGTGCGGGGAGCGGGGGGGCTCAAGATACGCAGTATTTT.

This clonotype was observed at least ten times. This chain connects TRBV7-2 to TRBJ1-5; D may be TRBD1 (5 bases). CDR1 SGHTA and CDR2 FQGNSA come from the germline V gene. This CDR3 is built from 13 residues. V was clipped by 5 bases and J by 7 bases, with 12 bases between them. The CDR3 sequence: CASSKVRGQPQHF. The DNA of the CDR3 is TGTGCCAGCAGCAAAGTCCGGGGGCAGCCCCAGCATTTT.

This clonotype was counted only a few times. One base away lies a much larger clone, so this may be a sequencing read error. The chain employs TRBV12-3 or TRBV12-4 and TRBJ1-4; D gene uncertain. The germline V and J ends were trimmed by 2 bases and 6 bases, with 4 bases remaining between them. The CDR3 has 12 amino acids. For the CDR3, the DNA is TGTGCCAGCAGTTTAAGTTATGAAAAACTGTTTTTT. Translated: CASSLSYEKLFF.

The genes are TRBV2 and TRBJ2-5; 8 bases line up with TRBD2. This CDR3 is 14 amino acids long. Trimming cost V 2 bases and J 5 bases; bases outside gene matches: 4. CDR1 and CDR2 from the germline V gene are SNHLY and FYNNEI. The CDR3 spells CASSERSGSETQYF. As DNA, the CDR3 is TGTGCCAGCAGTGAAAGGAGCGGGAGCGAGACCCAGTACTTC.

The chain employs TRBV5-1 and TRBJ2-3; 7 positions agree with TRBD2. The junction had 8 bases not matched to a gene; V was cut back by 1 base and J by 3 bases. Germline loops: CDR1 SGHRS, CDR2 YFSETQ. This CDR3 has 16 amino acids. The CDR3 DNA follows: TGCGCCAGCAGCTTGAGCCTAAGCGGGGAGACAGATACGCAGTATTTT. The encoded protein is CASSLSLSGETDTQYF. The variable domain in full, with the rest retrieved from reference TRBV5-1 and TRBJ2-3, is KAGVTQTPRYLIKTRGQQVTLSCSPISGHRSVSWYQQTPGQGLQFLFEYFSETQRNKGNFPGRFSGRQFSNSRSEMNVSTLELGDSALYLCASSLSLSGETDTQYFGPGTRLTVL.

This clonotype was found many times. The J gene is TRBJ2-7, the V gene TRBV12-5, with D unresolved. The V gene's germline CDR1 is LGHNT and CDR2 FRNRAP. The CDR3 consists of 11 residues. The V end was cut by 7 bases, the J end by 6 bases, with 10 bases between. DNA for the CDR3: TGTGCTAGTGCCTCCTACTCCGAGCAGTACTTC. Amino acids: CASASYSEQYF.

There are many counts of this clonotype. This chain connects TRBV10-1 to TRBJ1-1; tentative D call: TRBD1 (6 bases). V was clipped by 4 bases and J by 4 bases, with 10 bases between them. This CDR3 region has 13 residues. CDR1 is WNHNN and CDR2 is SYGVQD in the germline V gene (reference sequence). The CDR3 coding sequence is TGCGCCAGCAGTGCCACAGGGACCACTGAAGCTTTCTTT. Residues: CASSATGTTEAFF.

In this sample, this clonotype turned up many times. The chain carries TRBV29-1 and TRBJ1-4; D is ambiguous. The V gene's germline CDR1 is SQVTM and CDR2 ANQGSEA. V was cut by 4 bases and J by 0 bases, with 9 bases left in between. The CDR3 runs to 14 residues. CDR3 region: CSVASGATNEKLFF. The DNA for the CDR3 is TGCAGCGTTGCCTCAGGTGCAACTAATGAAAAACTGTTTTTT.

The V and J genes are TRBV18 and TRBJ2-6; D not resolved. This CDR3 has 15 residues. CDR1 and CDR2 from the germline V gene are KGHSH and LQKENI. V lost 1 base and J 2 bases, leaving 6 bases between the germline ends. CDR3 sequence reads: CASSPQGTGANVLTF. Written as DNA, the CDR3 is TGTGCCAGCTCACCACAAGGGACTGGGGCCAACGTCCTGACTTTC. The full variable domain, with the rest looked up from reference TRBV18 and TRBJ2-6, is NAGVMQNPRHLVRRRGQEARLRCSPMKGHSHVYWYRQLPEEGLKFMVYLQKENIIDESGMPKERFSAEFPKEGPSILRIQQVVRGDSAAYFCASSPQGTGANVLTFGAGSRLTVL.

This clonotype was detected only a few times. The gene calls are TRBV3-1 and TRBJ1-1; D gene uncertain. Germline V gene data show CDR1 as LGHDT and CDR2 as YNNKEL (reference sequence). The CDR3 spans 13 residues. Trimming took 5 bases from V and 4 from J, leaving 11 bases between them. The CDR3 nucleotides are TGTGCCAGCAGCTCGTCGTCCGGCACTGAAGCTTTCTTT. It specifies CASSSSSGTEAFF.

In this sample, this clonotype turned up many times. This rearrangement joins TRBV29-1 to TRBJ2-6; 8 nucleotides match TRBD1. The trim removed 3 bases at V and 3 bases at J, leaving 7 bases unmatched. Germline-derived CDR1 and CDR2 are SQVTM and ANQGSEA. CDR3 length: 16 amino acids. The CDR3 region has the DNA TGCAGCGTTGAGGATCCAGGGGGCGGTGGGGCCAACGTCCTGACTTTC. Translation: CSVEDPGGGGANVLTF. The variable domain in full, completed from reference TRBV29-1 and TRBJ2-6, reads SAVISQKPSRDICQRGTSLTIQCQVDSQVTMMFWYRQQPGQSLTLIATANQGSEATYESGFVIDKFPISRPNLTFSTLTVSNMSPEDSSIYLCSVEDPGGGGANVLTFGAGSRLTVL.

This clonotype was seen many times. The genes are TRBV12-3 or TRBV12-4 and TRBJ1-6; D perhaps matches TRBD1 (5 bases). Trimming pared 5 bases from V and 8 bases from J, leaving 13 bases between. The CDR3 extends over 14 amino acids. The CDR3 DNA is TGTGCCAGCAGTACCGACAGTGGAGATTCACCCCTCCACTTT. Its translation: CASSTDSGDSPLHF.

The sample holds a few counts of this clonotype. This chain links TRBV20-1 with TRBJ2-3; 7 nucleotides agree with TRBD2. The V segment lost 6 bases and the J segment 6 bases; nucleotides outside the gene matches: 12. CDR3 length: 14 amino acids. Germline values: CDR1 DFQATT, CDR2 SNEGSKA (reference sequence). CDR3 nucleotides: TGCAGTGCCATAGGACTAGAAGCATGGGATACGCAGTATTTT. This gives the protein CSAIGLEAWDTQYF.

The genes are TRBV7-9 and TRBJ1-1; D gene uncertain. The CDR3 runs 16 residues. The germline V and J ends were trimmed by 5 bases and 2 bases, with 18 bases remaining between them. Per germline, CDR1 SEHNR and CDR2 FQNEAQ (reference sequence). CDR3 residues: CASSLPETGTNTEAFF. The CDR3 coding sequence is TGTGCCAGCAGCCTACCCGAAACGGGAACAAACACTGAAGCTTTCTTT.

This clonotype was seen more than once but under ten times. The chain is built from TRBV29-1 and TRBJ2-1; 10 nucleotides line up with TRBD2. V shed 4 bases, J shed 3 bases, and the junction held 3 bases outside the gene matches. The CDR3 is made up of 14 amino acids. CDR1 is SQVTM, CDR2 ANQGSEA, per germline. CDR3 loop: CSVGGLADYNEQFF. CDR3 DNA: TGCAGCGTTGGAGGACTAGCGGACTACAATGAGCAGTTCTTC.

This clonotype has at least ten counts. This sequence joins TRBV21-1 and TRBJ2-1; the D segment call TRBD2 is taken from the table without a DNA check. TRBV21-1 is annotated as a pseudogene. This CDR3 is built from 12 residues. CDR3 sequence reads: CAPGTGGNEQFF. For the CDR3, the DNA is TGTGCCCCTGGGACGGGAGGTAATGAGCAGTTCTTC.

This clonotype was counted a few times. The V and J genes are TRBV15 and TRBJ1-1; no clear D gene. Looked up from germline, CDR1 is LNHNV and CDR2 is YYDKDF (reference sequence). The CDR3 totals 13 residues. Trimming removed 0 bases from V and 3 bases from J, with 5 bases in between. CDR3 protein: CATSRDRDTEAFF. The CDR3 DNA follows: TGTGCCACCAGCAGAGATAGGGACACTGAAGCTTTCTTT.

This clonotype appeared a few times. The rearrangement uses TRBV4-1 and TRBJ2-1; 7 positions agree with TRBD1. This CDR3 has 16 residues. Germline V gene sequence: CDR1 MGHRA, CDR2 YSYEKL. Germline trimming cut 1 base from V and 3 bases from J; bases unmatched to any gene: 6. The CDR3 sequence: CASSQGTGIFYNEQFF. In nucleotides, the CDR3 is TGCGCCAGCAGCCAAGGGACAGGTATCTTCTACAATGAGCAGTTCTTC.